Listed below are T cell receptor beta chains from one sample, sequenced in a study of CD8+ T cells in alopecia areata. Profiling relied on immunoSEQ multiplex PCR, and the TCRdb table lists in-frame clones only, not all of them. Here the sample spans some 13,000 clones, around 60% being singletons. Sequencing was done on a sample of skin. These TCRs come from a human donor with alopecia areata. CDR3s include the opening cysteine and the closing phenylalanine or tryptophan. A D gene is named only where the DNA matches it firmly. Not all rows give a size; the values are once, few, many and, for expanded clones, a class.

TRBJ2-1	.	.	TRBV6-5	CASSYGAYNEQFF	TGTGCCAGCAGTTATGGGGCGTACAATGAGCAGTTCTTC
TRBJ2-5	.	.	TRBV7-2	CASSLRYQETQYF	TGTGCCAGCAGCTTACGGTACCAAGAGACCCAGTACTTC
TRBJ2-5	TRBD2	.	TRBV7-9	CASSFVGEGRETQYF	TGTGCCAGCAGCTTTGTAGGGGAGGGTAGAGAGACCCAGTACTTC
TRBJ2-3	.	.	TRBV7-2	CASSFRERTDTQYF	TGTGCCAGCAGCTTCAGGGAGCGCACAGATACGCAGTATTTT
TRBJ2-5	.	.	TRBV6-1	CASSVADQETQYF	TGTGCCAGCAGTGTGGCAGACCAAGAGACCCAGTACTTC
TRBJ1-5	TRBD1	.	TRBV6-5	CASSVDRAGNQPQHF	TGTGCCAGCAGTGTGGACAGGGCAGGCAATCAGCCCCAGCATTTT
TRBJ1-2	.	.	TRBV4-2	CASSFVGGYTF	TGTGCCAGCAGCTTCGTTGGGGGCTACACCTTC
TRBJ2-1	.	.	TRBV14	CASSPISRDEQFF	TGTGCCAGCAGCCCGATAAGCAGGGATGAGCAGTTCTTC
TRBJ2-7	TRBD1	.	TRBV4-1	CASSQGNRGLDEQYF	TGCGCCAGCAGCCAAGGAAACAGGGGGCTGGACGAGCAGTACTTC
TRBJ1-1	.	.	TRBV5-6	CASSLGRRAAEAFF	TGTGCCAGCAGCTTGGGTCGCAGGGCAGCTGAAGCTTTCTTT
TRBJ1-1	.	.	TRBV11-2	CASSLGSTTTPTEAFF	TGTGCCAGCAGCTTAGGATCCACAACGACTCCGACTGAAGCTTTCTTT
TRBJ2-1	.	few	TRBV19	CASSSRTAVYNEQFF	TGTGCCAGTAGTTCCCGGACAGCTGTCTACAATGAGCAGTTCTTC
TRBJ2-3	TRBD2	.	TRBV7-2	CASSLVGTSGRTQYF	TGTGCCAGCAGCTTAGTCGGGACTAGCGGGAGGACGCAGTATTTT
TRBJ2-7	TRBD1	few	TRBV30	CAWSKQGAFSEQYF	TGTGCCTGGAGTAAACAGGGGGCCTTTTCCGAGCAGTACTTC
TRBJ2-2	TRBD2	.	TRBV7-6	CASSPRLAGSTGELFF	TGTGCCAGCAGCCCCCGACTAGCGGGAAGCACCGGGGAGCTGTTTTTT
TRBJ2-3	TRBD2	.	TRBV18	CASSSPSGHDTDTQYF	TGTGCCAGCTCATCACCTAGCGGGCACGACACAGATACGCAGTATTTT
TRBJ2-1	TRBD2	.	TRBV7-9	CASSPAGQRGNNEQFF	TGTGCCAGCAGCCCAGCGGGGCAGCGGGGGAACAATGAGCAGTTCTTC
TRBJ2-1	TRBD1	.	TRBV19	CASSIDHRGRLYNEQFF	TGTGCCAGTAGTATAGATCATAGGGGGCGGCTCTACAATGAGCAGTTCTTC
TRBJ2-3	TRBD2	.	TRBV6-6	CASSSGLAGITDTQYF	TGTGCCAGCAGTTCCGGACTAGCGGGGATTACAGATACGCAGTATTTT
TRBJ1-4	.	.	TRBV7-2	CASKPQGEKLFF	TGTGCCAGCAAACCCCAGGGGGAAAAACTGTTTTTT
TRBJ2-2	TRBD2	few	TRBV9	CASSGRQGLSGRAASGTGELFF	TGTGCCAGCAGCGGTCGACAAGGATTGAGCGGGAGGGCCGCTTCGGGCACCGGGGAGCTGTTTTTT
TRBJ2-1	TRBD2	.	TRBV2	CASSNPTSGRSFGNEQFF	TGTGCCAGCAGTAACCCGACTAGCGGGAGATCCTTCGGCAATGAGCAGTTCTTC
TRBJ2-7	TRBD1	.	TRBV11-2	CASSSRDRDRDYEQYF	TGTGCCAGCAGCTCACGAGACCGGGACAGGGACTACGAGCAGTACTTC
TRBJ1-2	TRBD1	few	TRBV7-9	CASSLAGTANYGYTF	TGTGCCAGCAGCTTAGCCGGGACAGCTAACTATGGCTACACCTTC
TRBJ1-3	.	.	TRBV5-4	CASSLQSGSARGNTIYF	TGTGCCAGCAGCTTGCAGTCAGGGTCCGCGCGTGGAAACACCATATATTTT
TRBJ2-1	.	.	TRBV7-8	CASSLVRQSSYNEQFF	TGTGCCAGCAGCCTAGTACGTCAGAGCTCCTACAATGAGCAGTTCTTC
TRBJ1-1	.	.	TRBV7-9	CASSLVFWNTEAFF	TGTGCCAGCAGCTTAGTTTTTTGGAACACTGAAGCTTTCTTT
TRBJ2-1	.	once	TRBV7-2	CASSRRREQFF	TGTGCCAGCTCACGGAGGAGGGAGCAGTTCTTC
TRBJ2-2	TRBD2	few	TRBV7-3	CASSPAGLAGGTGELFF	TGTGCCAGCAGCCCTGCAGGACTAGCGGGGGGAACCGGGGAGCTGTTTTTT
TRBJ2-7	TRBD2	.	TRBV6-6	CAIRTSGSSYEQYF	TGTGCCATCAGGACTAGCGGGAGCTCCTACGAGCAGTACTTC
TRBJ2-7	TRBD1	.	TRBV12-5	CASGLDRGDEQYF	TGTGCTAGTGGTTTAGACAGGGGGGACGAGCAGTACTTC
TRBJ1-1	.	.	TRBV30	CAWKVKGLGNTEAFF	TGTGCCTGGAAGGTGAAGGGGCTGGGGAACACTGAAGCTTTCTTT
TRBJ2-7	.	.	TRBV28	CASSFSLALLSYEQYF	TGTGCCAGCAGTTTCAGTCTAGCGTTACTATCCTACGAGCAGTACTTC
TRBJ1-2	.	.	TRBV5-6	CASSIARGGYGYTF	TGTGCCAGCAGTATCGCGCGGGGAGGCTATGGCTACACCTTC
TRBJ2-3	.	few	TRBV6-6	CATLEGGSTDTQYF	TGTGCCACCCTAGAGGGCGGGAGCACAGATACGCAGTATTTT
TRBJ2-1	TRBD1	.	TRBV19	CASNPTGGVTNEQFF	TGTGCCAGTAATCCTACAGGGGGAGTTACCAATGAGCAGTTCTTC
TRBJ1-1	.	few	TRBV30	CAWSVRGNTEAFF	TGTGCCTGGAGTGTACGCGGGAACACTGAAGCTTTCTTT
TRBJ1-1	TRBD1	.	TRBV10-2	CASSQDRGRTEAFF	TGCGCCAGCAGCCAGGACAGGGGGAGAACTGAAGCTTTCTTT
TRBJ1-5	.	.	TRBV5-6	CASSFYVGNNQPQHF	TGTGCCAGCAGCTTTTATGTAGGTAATAATCAGCCCCAGCATTTT
TRBJ2-3	.	.	TRBV27	CATQTAVGVDTQYF	TGTGCCACCCAGACAGCCGTTGGAGTAGATACGCAGTATTTT
TRBJ1-5	.	few	TRBV7-2	CASSQERSNQPQHF	TGTGCCAGCAGCCAAGAAAGGAGCAATCAGCCCCAGCATTTT
TRBJ1-3	.	few	TRBV7-2	CAINQFGAKGNTIYF	TGTGCCATAAATCAGTTCGGGGCGAAAGGGAACACCATATATTTT
TRBJ2-1	TRBD2	.	TRBV7-2	CASSISGSGGNEQFF	TGTGCCAGCAGCATAAGCGGGAGTGGGGGCAATGAGCAGTTCTTC
TRBJ2-3	.	.	TRBV15	CATSRTGTTWDSTDTQYF	TGTGCCACCAGCAGGACCGGGACCACATGGGATAGCACAGATACGCAGTATTTT
TRBJ2-2	TRBD1	.	TRBV27	CASRDSNTGELFF	TGTGCCAGCCGGGACAGCAACACCGGGGAGCTGTTTTTT
TRBJ1-4	.	.	TRBV19	CASSQGQPVFAEKLFF	TGTGCCAGTAGTCAAGGACAACCGGTGTTTGCGGAGAAACTGTTTTTT
TRBJ2-7	TRBD2	once	TRBV5-1	CASSLLSGSPYEQYF	TGCGCCAGCAGCTTGCTTAGCGGGAGCCCCTACGAGCAGTACTTC
TRBJ2-3	.	.	TRBV7-8	CASSPAGTPKADTQYF	TGTGCCAGCAGCCCCGCCGGGACGCCGAAGGCGGATACGCAGTATTTT
TRBJ1-5	.	.	TRBV19	CASSTQGEQPQHF	TGTGCCAGTAGTACCCAGGGTGAACAGCCCCAGCATTTT
TRBJ2-2	TRBD2	.	TRBV19	CASSIGTSSTGELFF	TGTGCCAGTAGTATAGGGACTAGTAGCACCGGGGAGCTGTTTTTT
TRBJ2-7	.	.	TRBV6-5	CASRRQGQSYEQYF	TGTGCCAGCAGGAGGCAGGGCCAGTCCTACGAGCAGTACTTC
TRBJ2-1	.	few	TRBV27	CASSSPARETVNEQFF	TGTGCCAGCAGTTCCCCCGCGAGGGAGACGGTCAATGAGCAGTTCTTC
TRBJ2-1	.	once	TRBV11-3	CASSLEVHEQFF	TGTGCCAGCAGCTTAGAAGTCCATGAGCAGTTCTTC
TRBJ2-5	.	.	TRBV11-1	CASSLAVSAQETQYF	TGTGCCAGCAGCTTAGCAGTTAGCGCCCAAGAGACCCAGTACTTC
TRBJ2-7	.	.	TRBV4-1	CASSPRWGIQPYEQYF	TGCGCCAGCAGCCCGCGGTGGGGCATCCAACCGTACGAGCAGTACTTC
TRBJ2-7	TRBD1	.	TRBV28	CASSYGQDYEQYF	TGTGCCAGCAGTTACGGACAGGACTACGAGCAGTACTTC
TRBJ2-4	.	few	TRBV9	CASSVDGDLGSKNIQYF	TGTGCCAGCAGCGTAGATGGGGATCTGGGGTCCAAAAACATTCAGTACTTC